The 20 T cell receptor beta chains given below trace back to one sample, sequenced in a study of cytomegalovirus exposure and HLA in healthy donors. PCR was performed using 60 Vbeta and 13 Jbeta primers. TCRdb's table, derived via immunoSEQ multiplex PCR, lists solely in-frame clones and lacks some. The sample yields about 160,000 clones, about four fifths seen once. Sequencing was carried out using PBMCs. The receptors derive from a woman between 45 and 60 years old in good health and CMV-seronegative.

In this sample, this clone is medium-sized. J is TRBJ1-1 and V is TRBV21-1. TRBV21-1 is reported as a pseudogene. The CDR3 loop spans 12 amino acids. CDR3 DNA sequence: TGTGCCAGCAAGGGGGGGAAGACTGAAGCTTTCTTT. This sequence encodes CASKGGKTEAFF.

This clone was observed once. The chain is built from TRBV2 and TRBJ2-3, with TRBD1 matching 9 bases. Looked up from germline, CDR1 is SNHLY and CDR2 is FYNNEI. This CDR3 contains 15 residues. The junction had 3 bases not matched to a gene; V was cut back by 5 bases and J by 0 bases. CDR3 in amino acids: CASSPTGGSTDTQYF. In DNA, the CDR3 is TGTGCCAGCAGTCCTACAGGGGGCAGCACAGATACGCAGTATTTT.

The rearrangement uses TRBV6-1 and TRBJ2-1; no clear D. Germline assignment: CDR1 MNHNS and CDR2 SASEGT. This CDR3 contains 16 residues. V lost 0 bases and J 1 base, leaving 10 bases between the germline ends. CDR3 DNA: TGTGCCAGCAGTGAAGCGAGGCAAGGTTCCTACAATGAGCAGTTCTTC. Amino acids: CASSEARQGSYNEQFF.

V usage is TRBV4-3 and J usage is TRBJ2-7, with D unresolved. The CDR3 loop spans 13 amino acids. CDR1 and CDR2 (germline): LGHNA, YSLEER. V lost 5 bases, J lost 1 base, and 9 bases lay in between. CDR3 amino acids: CASSDLSSYEQYF. The CDR3 bases are TGCGCCAGCAGCGATCTGAGTTCCTACGAGCAGTACTTC.

This chain links TRBV4-3 with TRBJ1-2; 8 bases are a match to TRBD1. Germline trimming cut 0 bases from V and 3 bases from J; bases unmatched to any gene: 6. Germline CDR1 is LGHNA and CDR2 is YSLEER. The CDR3 has 16 residues. For the CDR3, the DNA is TGCGCCAGCAGCCAAGATCAGACAGGGGAGGACTATGGCTACACCTTC. It codes for CASSQDQTGEDYGYTF.

The genes are TRBV9 and TRBJ1-2; the match to TRBD1 covers 8 bases. Germline CDR1 SGDLS, CDR2 YYNGEE. This CDR3 region has 16 residues. The V segment lost 3 bases and the J segment 4 bases; nucleotides outside the gene matches: 11. The CDR3 reads CASSGGPGGSAYGYTF. CDR3 sequence (DNA): TGTGCCAGCAGCGGGGGACCAGGGGGCTCGGCCTATGGCTACACCTTC.

This chain links TRBV28 with TRBJ2-5; D may be TRBD2 (6 bases). The J call may be faulty, since TRBJ2-7 better matches the DNA end. The CDR3 runs 15 residues. Per the germline V gene, CDR1 is MDHEN and CDR2 is SYDVKM. CDR3 in DNA: TGTGCCAGCAGTCACGTAGCGGTTAGCTCCTACGAGCAGTACTTC. Encoded protein: CASSHVAVSSYEQYF.

The sample holds a few counts of this clone. The chain combines TRBV2 with TRBJ1-2; D not resolved. Trimming left V 0 bases short and J 5 bases short, with 7 bases between. This CDR3 has 13 residues. CDR1 and CDR2 (germline): SNHLY, FYNNEI. The CDR3 DNA follows: TGTGCCAGCAGTGAAGCCCCGCTATATGGCTACACCTTC. It is translated as CASSEAPLYGYTF.

The chain has TRBV2 and TRBJ1-5; 7 nucleotides agree with TRBD1. V trimming: 4 bases; J trimming: 11 bases; junction bases outside the gene matches: 8. The CDR3 contains 13 residues. Germline CDR1 and CDR2: SNHLY and FYNNEI. The CDR3 loop is CASSGDRVSTQHF. The CDR3 DNA reads as TGTGCCAGCAGTGGAGACAGGGTCAGTACCCAGCATTTT.

This clone has more than one count but fewer than ten. The V call is TRBV29-1, the J call TRBJ2-3; 10 positions match TRBD1. This CDR3 spans 13 amino acids. Germline CDR1 SQVTM, CDR2 ANQGSEA. V gave up 4 bases and J gave up 5 bases; unmatched junction bases: 3. The CDR3 sequence is CSVGGQGIDTQYF. DNA for the CDR3: TGCAGCGTTGGGGGACAGGGGATAGATACGCAGTATTTT.

The chain carries TRBV27 and TRBJ1-1; no firm D call. The CDR3 is 13 residues long. Germline V lookup: CDR1 MNHEY, CDR2 SMNVEV (reference sequence). V was trimmed by 5 bases and J by 5 bases, leaving 12 bases between them. The CDR3 DNA is TGTGCCAGCAGTCGCGGGGATCGGACTGAAGCTTTCTTT. Translation gives CASSRGDRTEAFF.

This clone was observed a single time. The chain uses TRBV7-2 and TRBJ2-6; D is undetermined. Per the germline V gene, CDR1 is SGHTA and CDR2 is FQGNSA. V was cut by 3 bases and J by 1 base, with 7 bases left in between. CDR3 length: 15 residues. The CDR3, as DNA: TGTGCCAGCAGCTTGGCGAGGTCTGGGGCCAACGTCCTGACTTTC. It specifies CASSLARSGANVLTF.

The chain has TRBV18 and TRBJ1-4, with D unresolved. From germline, CDR1 is KGHSH and CDR2 LQKENI. Trimming took off 3 bases at V and 4 bases at J, with 12 bases between the two ends. This CDR3 region has 15 residues. CDR3 protein: CASSPTLNRNEKLFF. In nucleotides, the CDR3 is TGTGCCAGCTCACCTACTCTGAACCGTAATGAAAAACTGTTTTTT.

For this clone: Additional DNA sequences in this sample encode the identical CDR3. The genes are TRBV7-9 and TRBJ1-5; 8 nucleotides match TRBD1. CDR1 and CDR2 (germline): SEHNR, FQNEAQ (reference sequence). This CDR3 has 14 amino acids. After removal of 1 base from V and 4 bases from J, the junction contained 0 bases not matched to a gene. The CDR3 reads CASSLGQGNQPQHF. The CDR3 bases are TGTGCCAGCAGCTTAGGACAGGGGAATCAGCCCCAGCATTTT.

The V and J genes are TRBV5-4 and TRBJ2-7; 13 bases align to TRBD2. The CDR3 extends over 14 amino acids. V lost 4 bases to trimming and J lost 6 bases; unmatched junction nucleotides: 4. Germline CDR1 is SGHNT and CDR2 is YYREEE (reference sequence). As DNA, the CDR3 is TGTGCCAGCAGCATCCGGACTAGCGGGGGCGAGCAGTACTTC. Protein: CASSIRTSGGEQYF.

Turning to this clone: The junction and the germline gene differ at one end; a read error may be behind it. The chain uses TRBV7-9 and TRBJ1-2, with TRBD1 matching 8 bases. This CDR3 is built from 12 residues. Germline CDR1 is SEHNR and CDR2 is FQNEAQ (reference sequence). The CDR3 DNA sequence: TGTTCCAGCAGCCTGACAGGGGAAGGCTACACCTTC. As protein: CSSSLTGEGYTF.

Here the CDR3 reads CASSGGTSGNTGELFF. CDR3 nucleotide sequence: TGTGCCAGCAGCGGGGGGACTAGCGGGAACACCGGGGAGCTGTTTTTT. The chain joins TRBV7-9 to TRBJ2-2; 11 bases fit TRBD2. The length of the CDR3 is 16 residues. Looked up from germline, CDR1 is SEHNR and CDR2 is FQNEAQ (reference sequence). V lost 5 bases to trimming and J lost 1 base; unmatched junction nucleotides: 3.

CDR3: CASSPVRGRGGYEQYF. DNA of the CDR3: TGTGCCAGCAGCCCGGTGAGGGGCCGGGGGGGCTACGAGCAGTACTTC. The chain links TRBV5-8 to TRBJ2-5; 8 bases are a match to TRBD2. The J call may be in error: the DNA end matches TRBJ2-7 better. The germline CDR1 and CDR2 sequences are SGHTS and YDEGEE. CDR3 length equals 16 residues.

CDR3 residues: CASSFGSYSNQPQHF. The CDR3 DNA is TGTGCCAGCAGTTTCGGGAGTTATAGCAATCAGCCCCAGCATTTT. This chain connects TRBV27 to TRBJ1-5; no firm D call. The CDR3 length is 15 residues. Germline CDR1 and CDR2: MNHEY and SMNVEV (reference sequence). The ends were cut back, 3 bases at V and 0 bases at J, with 9 bases in the middle.

CDR3 in amino acids: CASSQDPNSHGNTIYF. CDR3 DNA: TGCGCCAGCAGCCAAGATCCCAACAGTCATGGAAACACCATATATTTT. The rearrangement links TRBV4-3 to TRBJ1-3; D call uncertain. In germline, CDR1 is LGHNA, CDR2 YSLEER. V was cut by 0 bases and J by 3 bases, with 12 bases left in between. This CDR3 region has 16 residues.